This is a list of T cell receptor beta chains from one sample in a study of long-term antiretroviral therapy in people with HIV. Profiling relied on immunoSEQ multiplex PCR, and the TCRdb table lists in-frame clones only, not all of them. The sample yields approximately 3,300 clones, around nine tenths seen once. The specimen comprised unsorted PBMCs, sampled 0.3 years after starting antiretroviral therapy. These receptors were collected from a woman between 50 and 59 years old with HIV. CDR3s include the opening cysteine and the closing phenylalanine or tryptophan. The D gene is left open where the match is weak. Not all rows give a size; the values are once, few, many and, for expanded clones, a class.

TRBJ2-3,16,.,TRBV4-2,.,CASRRGTGGQSDTQYF,TGTGCCAGCAGGAGGGGGACGGGGGGTCAAAGCGATACGCAGTATTTT
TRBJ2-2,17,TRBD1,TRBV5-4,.,CASSTGTGVRGTGELFF,TGTGCCAGCAGCACCGGGACAGGGGTTCGTGGCACCGGGGAGCTGTTTTTT
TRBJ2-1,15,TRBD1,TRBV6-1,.,CASSEWDSSYNEQFF,TGTGCCAGCAGTGAATGGGACAGTTCCTACAATGAGCAGTTCTTC
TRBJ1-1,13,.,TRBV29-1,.,CSVTSNPDTEAFF,TGCAGCGTCACGTCGAACCCAGACACTGAAGCTTTCTTT
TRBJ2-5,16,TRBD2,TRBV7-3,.,CASSVGLAGGQETQYF,TGTGCCAGCAGCGTAGGACTAGCGGGGGGGCAAGAGACCCAGTACTTC
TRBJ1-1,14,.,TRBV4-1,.,CASSQDWGNTEAFF,TGCGCCAGCAGCCAAGATTGGGGGAACACTGAAGCTTTCTTT
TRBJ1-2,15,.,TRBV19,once,CASSERSSGRYGYTF,TGTGCCAGTAGTGAACGGTCCTCAGGGCGCTATGGCTACACCTTC
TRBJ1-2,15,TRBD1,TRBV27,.,CASRIQGAREYGYTF,TGTGCCAGCAGGATACAGGGGGCGCGAGAATATGGCTACACCTTC
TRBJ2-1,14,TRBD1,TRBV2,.,CASRSRTGSNEQFF,TGTGCCAGCAGGTCACGGACAGGGTCCAATGAGCAGTTCTTC
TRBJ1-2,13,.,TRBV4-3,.,CASSQDRFEGYTF,TGCGCCAGCAGCCAAGACAGATTCGAGGGCTACACCTTC
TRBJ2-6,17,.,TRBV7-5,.,CARMDKCRQSRANVLTF,TGTGCCAGAATGGACAAATGTAGACAAAGTCGGGCCAACGTCCTGACTTTC
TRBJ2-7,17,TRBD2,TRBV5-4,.,CASSAPPSPGGTYEQYF,TGTGCCAGCAGCGCCCCCCCTAGCCCGGGGGGGACCTACGAGCAGTACTTC
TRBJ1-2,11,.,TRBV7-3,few,CASSLISGYTF,TGTGCCAGCAGCTTAATTTCGGGCTACACCTTC
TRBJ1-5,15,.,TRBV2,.,CASSEDGGPNQPQHF,TGTGCCAGCAGTGAGGACGGAGGACCCAATCAGCCCCAGCATTTT
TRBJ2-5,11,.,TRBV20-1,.,CSASLSETQYF,TGCAGTGCTAGTTTGTCAGAGACCCAGTACTTC
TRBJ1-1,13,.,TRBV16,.,CASSRGGNTEAFF,TGTGCCAGCAGCCGGGGGGGCAACACTGAAGCTTTCTTT
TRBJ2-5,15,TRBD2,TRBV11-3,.,CASSLSLASQETQYF,TGTGCCAGCAGCTTATCACTAGCGTCCCAAGAGACCCAGTACTTC
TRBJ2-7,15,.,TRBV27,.,CASSQLGGPTYEQYF,TGTGCCAGCAGCCAACTGGGGGGACCGACCTACGAGCAGTACTTC
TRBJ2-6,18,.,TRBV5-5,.,CASSPNQAGVAGANVLTF,TGTGCCAGCAGTCCCAATCAGGCAGGGGTTGCTGGGGCCAACGTCCTGACTTTC
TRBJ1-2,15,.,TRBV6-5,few,CASSSFVGANYGYTF,TGTGCCAGCAGCAGCTTTGTGGGGGCCAACTATGGCTACACCTTC
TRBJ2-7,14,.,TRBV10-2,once,CASSEGREVHEQYF,TGCGCCAGCAGTGAAGGCAGGGAGGTCCACGAGCAGTACTTC
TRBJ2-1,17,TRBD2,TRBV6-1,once,CASSGLAGGPSYNEQFF,TGTGCCAGCAGTGGGCTAGCGGGGGGACCCTCCTACAATGAGCAGTTCTTC
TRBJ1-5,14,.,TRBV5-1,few,CASSLEGSNQPQHF,TGCGCCAGCAGCTTGGAGGGTAGCAATCAGCCCCAGCATTTT
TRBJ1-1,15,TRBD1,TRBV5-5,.,CASSTRQGAWTEAFF,TGTGCCAGCAGCACCCGACAGGGAGCATGGACTGAAGCTTTCTTT
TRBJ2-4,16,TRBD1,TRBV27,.,CASSLGPSGGLGIQYF,TGTGCCAGCAGTTTAGGGCCGTCAGGGGGTCTGGGCATTCAGTACTTC
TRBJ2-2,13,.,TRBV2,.,CASSVRGPGELFF,TGTGCCAGCAGTGTTCGGGGCCCCGGGGAGCTGTTTTTT
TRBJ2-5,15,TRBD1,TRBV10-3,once,CAISDPGQGQETQYF,TGTGCCATCAGTGATCCGGGACAGGGTCAAGAGACCCAGTACTTC
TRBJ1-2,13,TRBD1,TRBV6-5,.,CASRETGGRQDTF,TGTGCCAGCAGGGAGACAGGGGGCCGCCAGGACACCTTC
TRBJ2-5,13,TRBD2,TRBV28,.,CASSGGLQETQYF,TGTGCCAGCAGCGGGGGGTTGCAAGAGACCCAGTACTTC
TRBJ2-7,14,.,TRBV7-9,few,CASSPRWGPLEQYF,TGTGCCAGCAGCCCCCGCTGGGGGCCTTTGGAGCAGTACTTC
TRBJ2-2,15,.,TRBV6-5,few,CASSTSRDYTGELFF,TGTGCCAGCAGTACCAGCCGGGACTACACCGGGGAGCTGTTTTTT
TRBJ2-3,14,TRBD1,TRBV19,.,CASSMDRVVDTQYF,TGTGCCAGTAGTATGGACAGGGTTGTCGATACGCAGTATTTT
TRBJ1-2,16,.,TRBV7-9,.,CASRPTLRLTNYGYTF,TGTGCCAGCAGGCCTACGCTGAGACTGACAAACTATGGCTACACCTTC
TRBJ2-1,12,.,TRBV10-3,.,CAIRRDVNEQFF,TGTGCCATCAGGAGGGACGTCAATGAGCAGTTCTTC
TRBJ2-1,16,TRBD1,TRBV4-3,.,CASSQIGAGGHNEQFF,TGCGCCAGCAGCCAAATCGGGGCAGGGGGCCACAATGAGCAGTTCTTC
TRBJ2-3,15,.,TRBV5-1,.,CASSLVGRGTDTQYF,TGCGCCAGCAGCTTGGTTGGCAGGGGCACAGATACGCAGTATTTT
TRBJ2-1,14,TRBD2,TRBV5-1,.,CASSFRDYYNEQFF,TGCGCCAGCAGCTTCCGGGACTACTACAATGAGCAGTTCTTC
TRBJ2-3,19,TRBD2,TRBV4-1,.,CASSQDSGVAGGPEDTQYF,TGCGCCAGCAGCCAAGATTCGGGAGTAGCGGGGGGGCCGGAAGATACGCAGTATTTT
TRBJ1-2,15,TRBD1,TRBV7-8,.,CASSTRTGGRYGYTF,TGTGCCAGCAGCACCCGGACAGGGGGACGCTATGGCTACACCTTC
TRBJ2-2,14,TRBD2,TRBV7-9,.,CASSPVGGNGELFF,TGTGCCAGCAGTCCCGTCGGGGGGAACGGGGAGCTGTTTTTT
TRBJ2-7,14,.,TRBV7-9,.,CASSFTGGGDEQYF,TGTGCCAGCAGCTTCACAGGGGGGGGCGACGAGCAGTACTTC
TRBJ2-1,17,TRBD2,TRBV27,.,CASRSTSGGTHYNEQFF,TGTGCCAGCAGGTCGACTAGCGGGGGGACCCACTACAATGAGCAGTTCTTC
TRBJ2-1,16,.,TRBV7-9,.,CASSLAPAVGRNEQFF,TGTGCCAGCAGCTTAGCCCCGGCGGTAGGGCGCAATGAGCAGTTCTTC
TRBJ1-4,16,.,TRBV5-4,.,CASSGDPRGENEKLFF,TGTGCCAGCAGCGGGGACCCTCGAGGGGAAAATGAAAAACTGTTTTTT
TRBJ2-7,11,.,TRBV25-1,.,CASRVTYEQYF,TGTGCCAGCAGGGTGACCTACGAGCAGTACTTC
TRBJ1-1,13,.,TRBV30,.,CAWRGKMNTEAFF,TGTGCCTGGCGGGGGAAAATGAACACTGAAGCTTTCTTT
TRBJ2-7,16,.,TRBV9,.,CASSVASGTGGYEQYF,TGTGCCAGCAGCGTCGCATCCGGGACTGGTGGTTACGAGCAGTACTTC
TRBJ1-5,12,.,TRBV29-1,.,CSSTDGAGPQHF,TGCAGCTCCACGGACGGAGCAGGGCCCCAGCATTTT
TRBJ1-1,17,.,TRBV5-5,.,CASSLHPSGSRTPEAFF,TGTGCCAGCAGCTTGCACCCCTCAGGGTCCCGGACGCCTGAAGCTTTCTTT
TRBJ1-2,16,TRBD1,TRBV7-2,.,CASSERLSGTGDGYTF,TGTGCCAGCAGCGAACGTCTTTCCGGGACAGGGGATGGCTACACCTTC
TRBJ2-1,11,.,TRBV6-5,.,CASSRDNEQFF,TGTGCCAGCAGTAGAGACAATGAGCAGTTCTTC
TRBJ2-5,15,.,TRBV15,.,CATSRDLRTQETQYF,TGTGCCACCAGCAGAGATCTACGTACACAAGAGACCCAGTACTTC
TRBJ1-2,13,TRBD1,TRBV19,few,CASSIQGDYGYTF,TGTGCCAGTAGTATTCAGGGGGACTATGGCTACACCTTC
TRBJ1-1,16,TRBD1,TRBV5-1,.,CASSEQPDRANTEAFF,TGCGCCAGCAGCGAGCAGCCGGACAGGGCGAACACTGAAGCTTTCTTT
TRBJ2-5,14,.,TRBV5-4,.,CASSLVGAQETQYF,TGTGCCAGCAGCTTGGTAGGGGCCCAAGAGACCCAGTACTTC
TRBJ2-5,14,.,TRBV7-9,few,CASSLSRGEETQYF,TGTGCCAGCAGCTTAAGCAGGGGCGAAGAGACCCAGTACTTC
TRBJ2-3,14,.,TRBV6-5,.,CASRLHRDVDTQYF,TGTGCCAGCAGATTACACAGGGATGTCGATACGCAGTATTTT
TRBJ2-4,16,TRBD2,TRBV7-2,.,CASSPPSGGAKNIQYF,TGTGCCAGCAGCCCCCCTAGCGGAGGAGCCAAAAACATTCAGTACTTC
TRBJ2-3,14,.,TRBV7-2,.,CASSLTSFADTQYF,TGTGCCAGCAGCTTAACTAGCTTCGCAGATACGCAGTATTTT